This T cell receptor (beta chain) derives from a study of control samples from healthy donors and cancer patients (TCRdb year 2020). Library preparation used the immunoSEQ multiplex PCR assay. TCRdb stores this immuneACCESS table with in-frame sequences only. Part of the clones is absent; in the studies checked, under half of the shortfall reflects unresolved V genes, and no reason is known for the rest. The sample table shows around 130,000 clones, and around 93% are seen once. Of the sample, approximately 8.6% falls within the top ten clones. A note on this clone: Its antigen is not yet known. Per-nucleotide qualities are absent, and no much larger clonotype sits a single base away.

The sequence came from a man between 18 and 29 years old in good health. Material for sequencing was blood.

The sequenced DNA: TGTGCCAGCAGCCATGCTCAAGGACAGGATTACGAGCAGTACTTC. The encoded protein is CASSHAQGQDYEQYF. The sequence is built from TRBV3-1 (or the pseudogene TRBV3-2) and TRBJ2-7, and TRBD1 matches 7 of the central bases. The germline V gene (reference sequence) specifies LGHDT as CDR1 and YNNKEL as CDR2. The V end gives up 3 bases and the J end 4 bases, leaving 9 bases in the junction not matched to a gene. Counted from cysteine to phenylalanine, this CDR3 has 15 amino acids. Of all the DNA, just the CDR3 is kept, 45 bases in frame from base 1.